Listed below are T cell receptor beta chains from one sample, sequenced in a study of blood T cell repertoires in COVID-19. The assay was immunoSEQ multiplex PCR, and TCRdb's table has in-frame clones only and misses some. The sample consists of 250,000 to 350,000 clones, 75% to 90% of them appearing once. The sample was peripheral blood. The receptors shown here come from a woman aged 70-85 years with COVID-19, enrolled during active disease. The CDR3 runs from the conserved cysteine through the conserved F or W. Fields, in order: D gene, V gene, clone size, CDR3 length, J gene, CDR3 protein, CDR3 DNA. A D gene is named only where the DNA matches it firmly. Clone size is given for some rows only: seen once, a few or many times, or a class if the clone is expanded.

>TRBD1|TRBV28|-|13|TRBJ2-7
CASLSGQGYEQYF
TGTGCCAGCCTCTCAGGACAGGGCTACGAGCAGTACTTC
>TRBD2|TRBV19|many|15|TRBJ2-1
CASSIDPFSGAEQFF
TGTGCCAGTAGTATAGATCCCTTTAGCGGGGCGGAGCAGTTCTTC
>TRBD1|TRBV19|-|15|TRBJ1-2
CASGTGTGSNYGYTF
TGTGCCAGTGGGACCGGGACAGGGAGCAACTATGGCTACACCTTC
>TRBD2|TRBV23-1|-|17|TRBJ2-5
CASSQSGLAGFQETQYF
TGCGCCAGCAGTCAATCGGGACTAGCGGGGTTCCAAGAGACCCAGTACTTC
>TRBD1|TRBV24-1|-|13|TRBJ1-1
CATMGTGGTEAFF
TGTGCCACCATGGGGACAGGGGGGACTGAAGCTTTCTTT
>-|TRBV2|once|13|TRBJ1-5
CASSDTAEQPQHF
TGTGCCAGCAGCGATACAGCAGAGCAGCCCCAGCATTTT
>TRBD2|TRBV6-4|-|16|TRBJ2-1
CASSDSGRGGPDEQFF
TGTGCCAGCAGTGACTCGGGACGGGGGGGCCCAGATGAGCAGTTCTTC
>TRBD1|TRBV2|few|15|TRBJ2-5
CASKSIRTGKETQYF
TGTGCCAGCAAATCAATTAGGACAGGGAAAGAGACCCAGTACTTC
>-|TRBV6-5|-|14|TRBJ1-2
CASRPSGTLYGYTF
TGTGCCAGCAGACCTAGCGGGACTCTCTATGGCTACACCTTC
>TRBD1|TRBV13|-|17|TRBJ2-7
CASSTQEGDRDSYEQYF
TGTGCCAGCAGCACTCAGGAAGGGGACAGGGATTCCTACGAGCAGTACTTC
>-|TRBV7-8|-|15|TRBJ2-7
CASSLSGSNAYEQYF
TGTGCCAGCAGCTTATCTGGCAGTAATGCCTACGAGCAGTACTTC
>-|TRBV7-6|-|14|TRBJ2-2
CASSSNPENGELFF
TGTGCCAGCAGCTCAAACCCGGAGAACGGGGAGCTGTTTTTT
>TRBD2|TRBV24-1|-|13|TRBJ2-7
CATSDGGEIEQYF
TGTGCCACCAGTGATGGGGGGGAGATCGAGCAGTACTTC
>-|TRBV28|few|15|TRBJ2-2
CASSFLQGVIGELFF
TGTGCCAGCAGTTTTCTGCAGGGTGTCATCGGGGAGCTGTTTTTT
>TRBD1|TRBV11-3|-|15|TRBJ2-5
CASSSQTGGEETQYF
TGTGCCAGCAGCTCCCAGACAGGGGGCGAGGAGACCCAGTACTTC
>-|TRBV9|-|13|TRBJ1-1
CASSPRGTPEAFF
TGTGCCAGCAGCCCGCGAGGGACTCCCGAAGCTTTCTTT
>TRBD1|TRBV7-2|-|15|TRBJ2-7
CASSLGTGRYYEQYF
TGTGCCAGCAGCTTAGGGACAGGAAGGTACTACGAGCAGTACTTC
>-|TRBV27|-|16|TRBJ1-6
CASSLRGGGFNSPLHF
TGTGCCAGCAGTTTACGGGGGGGAGGGTTCAATTCACCCCTCCACTTT
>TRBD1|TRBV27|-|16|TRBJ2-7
CASSGSGTEVYYEQYF
TGTGCCAGCAGCGGCTCGGGGACAGAAGTATACTACGAGCAGTACTTC
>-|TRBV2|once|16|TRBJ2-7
CARPLAGTPSSYEQYF
TGTGCCAGGCCTCTTGCCGGGACACCAAGCTCCTACGAGCAGTACTTC